This TCR beta chain emerged from a study of T-cell memory formation after mild COVID-19 (dated by TCRdb to the early 2020s). Looking at the study overall: Most TCR sequence clusters were specific to one of the two donors. The cohort comprised two young, previously healthy adult volunteers, one female and one male. T-cell clones expanding and contracting after mild COVID-19 in a couple of donors were tracked by longitudinal TCRalpha and TCRbeta repertoire sequencing. The research as a whole found: Contracting CD4+ clones were located mainly in the CM and EM memory subsets, whereas CD8+ clones were found to be enriched in EMRA. Only two mild cases were covered by the study, and larger cohorts that include severe cases with pre-infection samples were considered necessary. SARS-CoV-2 specificity was not confirmed for the second-wave clones peaking on day 37. From day 15 to 85, contracting clones showed balanced CD4/CD8 phenotypes, whereas a second wave of clones that expanded from day 15 to 37 leaned towards CD4+. The detection of some responding clones in pre-infection memory suggests that pre-existing cross-reactive memory T cells joined the SARS-CoV-2 response.

TCRdb records Illumina NovaSeq 6000 as the sequencer. TCRalpha and TCRbeta cDNA libraries were constructed by 5'RACE with constant-segment primers, with sample barcodes and unique molecular identifiers being introduced. RNA was extracted from every sample with Trizol reagent. Amplification of the libraries took two PCR steps, and the second step added a second sample barcode plus Illumina TruSeq adapters. Sequencing of libraries was performed on an Illumina NovaSeq with 2 x 150 bp paired-end reads. Turning to the authors' computational methods: With migec v1.2.7, reads were demultiplexed and then collapsed into UMI-guided consensus sequences. With mixcr v2.1.11, UMI consensuses were aligned to TRA and TRB V and J templates and assembled into clonotypes. Expanded or contracted clonotypes were those called significant by both edgeR and NoisET, with noise models trained on biological replicates. For edgeR calls, the thresholds were a false discovery rate-adjusted p below 0.01 and a log2 fold-change of 1. As an exploratory analysis of dynamics, max-normalized trajectories of the 1000 most abundant clonotypes were examined by PCA with hierarchical clustering. The CD4 or CD8 phenotype of responding clones was assigned using the separately sequenced CD4+ and CD8+ repertoires. TCRdb trimmed public reads at Q25 via fastp, called clones via MiXCR and kept in-frame beta chains. Rows with a matching CDR3 protein are joined into one entry that keeps the most common DNA and genes. TCRdb assigned the V and J calls; the authors' analysis was not used. The sample profile shows 40,000 to 45,000 distinct CDR3 sequences; about a tenth of them were found once. Jointly, the top ten make up over 9.5% of the sample.

Ficoll-Paque density gradient centrifugation was the method used to isolate PBMCs. Concerning this clonotype itself: Its antigen is unknown. No clone much larger than this one lies a single base away; base qualities are absent.

V sheds 4 bases and J sheds 6 bases, leaving 25 bases between their ends. Looking up the germline V gene (reference sequence) yields CDR1 LGHDT and CDR2 YNNKEL. Measured from the cysteine to the phenylalanine, the CDR3 is 18 residues long. The only DNA kept is the CDR3, 54 bases in frame from the first base. The source of this sequence is an adult woman who had mild COVID-19 (a few samples of this study predate the infection). The sample titles of this study are shuffled in the database, so cell type and time point are left out; the donor was told from shared clones. The sequence joins TRBV3-1 to TRBJ2-1; tentative D gene TRBD1, with 6 bases matching. The sample taken for sequencing was PBMCs or a T cell subset sorted from them (not recorded which). The CDR3 reads as follows: CASSRLNAIQGLSNEQFF. The nucleotides are TGTGCCAGCAGCCGACTCAACGCAATACAGGGTTTAAGCAATGAGCAGTTCTTC.